The present T cell receptor beta chain was sequenced within a study of T cells after yellow fever vaccination. The CDR3 runs 15 residues. V was pared by 8 bases and J by 4 bases, with 20 bases between. Germline V gene lookup returns CDR1 SEHNR and CDR2 FQNEAQ (reference sequence). TCRdb redid the calling of the 5' RACE reads with MiXCR, one entry per CDR3 protein. The sample holds about 630,000 distinct CDR3 sequences, around 12% seen once. This clonotype was observed a handful of times. Source: PBMCs, taken on the day of the yellow fever booster vaccination. The chain employs TRBV7-9 and TRBJ2-5, with D maybe TRBD1 (6 bases). This sequence was found in a man under 40 who received the YFV17D yellow fever vaccine. Written as DNA, the CDR3 is TGTGCCAGCGCCTTGGGGCAGGGGATGGGAGAGACCCAGTACTTC. It encodes CASALGQGMGETQYF.